Below are 6 T cell receptor beta chains sequenced from a single sample in a study of a mutant IDH1 vaccine in newly diagnosed glioma. Antigens of these TCRs are unknown. Time point here: week 35, safety follow-up. What each vaccine dose contained was 300 ug of mutant IDH1 20-mer peptide, accompanied by topical imiquimod. Repertoires were generated with immunoSEQ multiplex PCR, while TCRdb's copy carries only in-frame clones and drops some. The profile shows roughly 64,000 clones, around 74% of them singletons. The specimen was PBMCs, collected from a glioma patient whose treatment included an IDH1 peptide vaccine. The source is a man aged 45-65 years with glioma.

V is TRBV6-1 and J is TRBJ1-2, with 7 bases matching TRBD1. The CDR3 is 14 residues long. Trimming removed 3 bases from V and 6 bases from J; junction bases left unmatched: 7. Germline assignment: CDR1 MNHNS and CDR2 SASEGT. CDR3 DNA: TGTGCCAGCAGTGACCTACAGGGGAGTGATGGCTACACCTTC. This codes for CASSDLQGSDGYTF.

This sequence joins TRBV9 and TRBJ2-5; 8 bases fit TRBD2. Germline V lookup: CDR1 SGDLS, CDR2 YYNGEE. Trimming cost V 8 bases and J 0 bases; bases outside gene matches: 9. The CDR3 loop spans 15 amino acids. The CDR3 DNA follows: TGTGCCAGTCGGGGGCGGGGGGTGTACCAAGAGACCCAGTACTTC. It encodes CASRGRGVYQETQYF.

J is TRBJ2-3 and V is TRBV27, with 14 bases aligning to TRBD2. V was pared by 4 bases and J by 4 bases, with 4 bases of the junction left unmatched. CDR3 length: 16 residues. Germline CDR1 MNHEY, CDR2 SMNVEV (reference sequence). The CDR3 DNA reads as TGTGCCAGCAGTTCGACTAGCGGGGGGGCCGCAGATACGCAGTATTTT. Its protein is CASSSTSGGAADTQYF.

The CDR3: CASSVAKGALDTQYF. Written as DNA, the CDR3 is TGTGCCAGCAGCGTAGCAAAGGGGGCTCTGGATACGCAGTATTTT. V and J are TRBV9 and TRBJ2-3, with 7 bases lining up with TRBD1. Germline trimming cut 0 bases from V and 6 bases from J; bases unmatched to any gene: 7. The V gene's germline CDR1 is SGDLS and CDR2 YYNGEE. This CDR3 has 15 residues.

The chain employs TRBV7-2 and TRBJ1-2; 12 bases map to TRBD1. The CDR3 sequence is 15 residues long. Trimming took 5 bases from V and 4 from J; bases not matched to a gene: 5. The V gene's germline CDR1 is SGHTA and CDR2 FQGNSA. The CDR3 DNA follows: TGTGCCAGCAGCCCCCGGGACAGGGGGCCCTATGGCTACACCTTC. Translating gives CASSPRDRGPYGYTF.

The chain employs TRBV7-3 and TRBJ1-1; no clear D. The CDR3 is 18 residues long. In germline, CDR1 is SGHTA, CDR2 FQGTGA. V gave up 0 bases and J gave up 0 bases, with 17 bases separating them. CDR3 sequence reads: CASSLTARGNQVNTEAFF. CDR3 DNA sequence: TGTGCCAGCAGCTTAACCGCCAGAGGGAATCAAGTGAACACTGAAGCTTTCTTT.